This T cell receptor beta chain stems from a study of blood T cell repertoires in COVID-19. The germline V and J ends were trimmed by 1 base and 6 bases, with 14 bases remaining between them. The CDR3 is made up of 15 amino acids. The germline gives CDR1 SGHDT, CDR2 YYEEEE. Profiling relied on immunoSEQ multiplex PCR, and the TCRdb table lists in-frame clones only, not all of them. The sample has 300,000 or so clones; about nine tenths are singletons. V usage is TRBV5-6 and J usage is TRBJ1-5; D possibly corresponds to TRBD1 (6 bases). The specimen sequenced was PBMCs or T cells enriched from blood (not recorded which). The TCR originated in a woman aged 18-29 years who had recovered from COVID-19. The CDR3 bases are TGTGCCAGCAGCTTGAGTGTTGGGGGCCGTCAGCCCCAGCATTTT. It specifies CASSLSVGGRQPQHF.